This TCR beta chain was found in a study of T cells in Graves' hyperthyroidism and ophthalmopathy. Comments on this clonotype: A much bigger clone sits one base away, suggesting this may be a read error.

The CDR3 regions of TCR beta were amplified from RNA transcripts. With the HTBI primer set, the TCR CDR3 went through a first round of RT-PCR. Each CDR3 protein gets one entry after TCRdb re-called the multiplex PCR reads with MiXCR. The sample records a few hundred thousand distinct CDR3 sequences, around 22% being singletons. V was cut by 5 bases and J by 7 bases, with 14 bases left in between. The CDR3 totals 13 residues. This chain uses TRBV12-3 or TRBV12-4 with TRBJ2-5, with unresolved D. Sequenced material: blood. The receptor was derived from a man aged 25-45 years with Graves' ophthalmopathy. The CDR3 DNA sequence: TGTGCCAGCAGTCCGGCTACGCGCGGGACCCAGTACTTC. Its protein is CASSPATRGTQYF.